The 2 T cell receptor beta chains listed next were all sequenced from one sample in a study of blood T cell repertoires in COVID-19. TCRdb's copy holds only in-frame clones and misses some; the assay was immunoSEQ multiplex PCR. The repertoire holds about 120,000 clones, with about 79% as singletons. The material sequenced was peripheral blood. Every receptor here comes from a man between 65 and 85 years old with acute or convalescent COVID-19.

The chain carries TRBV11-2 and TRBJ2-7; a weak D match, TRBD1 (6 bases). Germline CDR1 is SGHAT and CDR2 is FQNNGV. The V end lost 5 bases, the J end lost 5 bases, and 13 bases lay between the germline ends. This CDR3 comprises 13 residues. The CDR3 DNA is TGTGCCAGCAGCCCCTCGACAGGCCACGAGCAGTACTTC. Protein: CASSPSTGHEQYF.

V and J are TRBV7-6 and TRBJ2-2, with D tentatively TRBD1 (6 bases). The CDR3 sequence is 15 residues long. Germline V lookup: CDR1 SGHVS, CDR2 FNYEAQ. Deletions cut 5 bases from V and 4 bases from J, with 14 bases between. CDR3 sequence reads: CASSALQGGTGELFF. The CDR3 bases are TGTGCCAGCAGCGCACTACAGGGCGGCACCGGGGAGCTGTTTTTT.